This TCR beta chain appears in the sequencing data of a study of blood T cell repertoires in COVID-19. About the study: Samples representing acute and convalescent COVID-19 were sourced from the United States, Italy and Spain. T cells, B-cell-depleted T cells, or PBMCs provided the cDNA or gDNA that served as material.

The CDR3 is 13 amino acids. Trimming removed 6 bases at V and 3 bases at J, with 9 bases between. Germline V gene data show CDR1 as MNHEY and CDR2 as SMNVEV (reference sequence). Per the study methods: Cell counts per sample came from amplifying reference gene primers. Assay used: immunoSEQ multiplex PCR; TCRdb lists only in-frame clones, some missing. The V and J calls and clone size are taken from that table; D and trimming were inferred from the DNA. Of 55,000 to 65,000 clones listed, around 87% are singletons. Sequencing was carried out using peripheral blood. The TCR was taken from a man between 60 and 70 years old with active or convalescent COVID-19. The chain is built from TRBV27 and TRBJ1-5; D is unclear. The DNA of the CDR3 is TGTGCCAGCAGACCTACAGTCAATCAGCCCCAGCATTTT. It specifies CASRPTVNQPQHF.